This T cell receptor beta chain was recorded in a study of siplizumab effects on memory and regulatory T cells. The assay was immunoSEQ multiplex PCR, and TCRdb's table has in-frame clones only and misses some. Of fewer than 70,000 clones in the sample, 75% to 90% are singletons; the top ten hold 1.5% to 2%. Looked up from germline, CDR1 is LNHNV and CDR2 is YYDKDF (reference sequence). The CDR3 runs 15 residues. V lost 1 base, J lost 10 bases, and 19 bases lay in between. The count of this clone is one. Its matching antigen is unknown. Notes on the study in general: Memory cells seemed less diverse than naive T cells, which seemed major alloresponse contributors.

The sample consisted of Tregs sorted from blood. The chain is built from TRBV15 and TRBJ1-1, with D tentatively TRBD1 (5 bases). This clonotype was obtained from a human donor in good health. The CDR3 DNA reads TGTGCCACCAGCAGAGCCCCCACCCCAGGGAAGAGAGCTTTCTTT. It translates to CATSRAPTPGKRAFF.